Below are 8 T cell receptor beta chains sequenced from a single sample in a study of blood T cell repertoires in COVID-19. The table came from immunoSEQ multiplex PCR; TCRdb's copy has only in-frame clones and leaves some out. The sample includes roughly 380,000 clones, roughly 90% of them seen just once. What was sequenced was PBMCs or T cells enriched from blood (not recorded which). Receptors originate from a woman aged 25 to 39 who had recovered from COVID-19.

The rearrangement joins TRBV20-1 to TRBJ2-7, with D tentatively TRBD1 (5 bases). The ends were cut back, 0 bases at V and 6 bases at J, with 6 bases in the middle. There are 11 residues in the CDR3. Germline loops: CDR1 DFQATT, CDR2 SNEGSKA (reference sequence). CDR3 DNA sequence: TGCAGTGCTAGAGACAGGGCCGAGCAGTACTTC. Its protein product is CSARDRAEQYF.

The chain links TRBV5-1 to TRBJ2-5; tentative D call: TRBD2 (6 bases). Per the germline V gene, CDR1 is SGHRS and CDR2 is YFSETQ. The CDR3 runs 15 residues. V was cut by 4 bases and J by 4 bases, with 17 bases left in between. The CDR3 reads CASSPGSNGGETQYF. Written as DNA, the CDR3 is TGCGCCAGCAGCCCCGGGAGTAACGGGGGAGAGACCCAGTACTTC.

The V and J genes are TRBV4-2 and TRBJ2-7; 12 positions match TRBD2. Germline CDR1 LGHNA, CDR2 YNFKEQ. This CDR3 has 15 residues. The ends lost 1 base at V and 4 bases at J; junction bases unmatched: 2. The CDR3 DNA is TGTGCCAGCAGCCAAGTACTAGCGGGGGGATACGAGCAGTACTTC. It translates to CASSQVLAGGYEQYF.

The chain recombines TRBV19 with TRBJ1-5, with a possible D match to TRBD1 (5 bases). Germline V CDR1 and CDR2: LNHDA, SQIVND (reference sequence). This CDR3 has 13 amino acids. Deletions cut 4 bases from V and 6 bases from J, with 10 bases between. CDR3 in DNA: TGTGCCAGTAGTACCAGGGAATCTCAGCCCCAGCATTTT. Translated: CASSTRESQPQHF.

The chain couples TRBV6-5 to TRBJ1-1; D is uncertain. V dropped 8 bases and J dropped 0 bases, with 10 bases sitting between them. The length of the CDR3 is 13 residues. Germline loops: CDR1 MNHEY, CDR2 SVGAGI. The CDR3 sequence is CASLLAVNTEAFF. The CDR3 DNA sequence: TGTGCCAGCTTGTTGGCAGTGAACACTGAAGCTTTCTTT.

The V gene is TRBV28, the J gene TRBJ1-6, with TRBD1 matching 7 bases. Germline lookup yields CDR1 MDHEN and CDR2 SYDVKM. This CDR3 contains 15 residues. V lost 6 bases to trimming and J lost 6 bases; unmatched junction nucleotides: 8. The CDR3, as DNA: TGTGCCAGCAGACGAGGACAGGAGATTAATTCACCCCTCCACTTT. Translated, it gives CASRRGQEINSPLHF.

The chain has TRBV6-5 and TRBJ2-7; D unclear. The CDR3 consists of 15 residues. Germline loops: CDR1 MNHEY, CDR2 SVGAGI. Deletions cut 0 bases from V and 0 bases from J, with 9 bases between. CDR3 sequence reads: CASSYSARSSYEQYF. DNA for the CDR3: TGTGCCAGCAGTTACTCAGCGAGGAGCTCCTACGAGCAGTACTTC.

The V and J genes are TRBV4-1 and TRBJ2-7, with D possibly TRBD1 on 5 matching bases. From germline, CDR1 is MGHRA and CDR2 YSYEKL. The CDR3 contains 13 residues. The V end was cut by 3 bases, the J end by 4 bases, with 10 bases between. CDR3 sequence: CASSQSTAYEQYF. The DNA of the CDR3 is TGCGCCAGCAGCCAGTCGACAGCTTACGAGCAGTACTTC.